This TCR beta chain was captured in a study of blood T cells in healthy people across ages. Findings and limits, study-wide: There was a strong correlation between TCR beta diversity and naive T cell percentage.

Comment on this clonotype: As yet, its antigen is unknown.

Donors were systemically healthy Caucasian individuals from Russia aged about 6 to 100 years. Between the trimmed V and J ends, which lost 0 bases and 4 bases, there was a span of 13 bases. The V gene's germline CDR1 is LGHNA and CDR2 YSLEER. CDR3 length: 16 amino acids. For the second PCR, which ran for roughly 7 to 11 cycles, a sample-barcoded 5' primer and a J-beta primer mix were used. TCRdb re-analysed the 5' RACE reads in MiXCR, keeping a single row per CDR3 protein. Here the sample spans over a million distinct CDR3 sequences, approximately 43% being singletons. The chain has TRBV4-3 and TRBJ2-1; perhaps TRBD2 as D (5 bases). The sequence derives from a woman between 18 and 29 years old in good health. Specimen: blood. The CDR3 DNA sequence: TGCGCCAGCAGCCAAGAACGGAGACGGGGTTACAATGAGCAGTTCTTC. Translating it yields CASSQERRRGYNEQFF.